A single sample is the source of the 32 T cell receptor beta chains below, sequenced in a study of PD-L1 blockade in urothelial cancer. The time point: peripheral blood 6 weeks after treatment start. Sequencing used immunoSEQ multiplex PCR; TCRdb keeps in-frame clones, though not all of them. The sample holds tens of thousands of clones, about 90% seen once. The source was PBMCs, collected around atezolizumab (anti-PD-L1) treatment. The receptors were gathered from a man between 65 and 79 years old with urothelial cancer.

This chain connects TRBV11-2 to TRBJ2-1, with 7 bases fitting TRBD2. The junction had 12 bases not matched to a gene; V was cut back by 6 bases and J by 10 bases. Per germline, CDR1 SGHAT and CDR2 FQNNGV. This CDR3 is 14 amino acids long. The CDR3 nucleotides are TGTGCCAGCAGTTCACCCTGGACTAGATGGGAGCAGTTCTTC. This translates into CASSSPWTRWEQFF.

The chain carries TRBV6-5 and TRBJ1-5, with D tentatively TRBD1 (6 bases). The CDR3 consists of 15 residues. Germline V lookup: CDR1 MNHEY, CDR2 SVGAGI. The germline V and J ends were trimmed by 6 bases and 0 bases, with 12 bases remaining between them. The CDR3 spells CASRRQAYSNQPQHF. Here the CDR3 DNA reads TGTGCCAGCAGGAGACAGGCTTATAGCAATCAGCCCCAGCATTTT.

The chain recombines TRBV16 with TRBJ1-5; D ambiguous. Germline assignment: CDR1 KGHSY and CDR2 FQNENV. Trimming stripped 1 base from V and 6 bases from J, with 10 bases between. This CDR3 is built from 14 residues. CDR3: CASSQLSISQPQHF. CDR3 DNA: TGTGCCAGCAGCCAATTGTCTATCTCTCAGCCCCAGCATTTT.

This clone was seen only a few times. CDR3 in amino acids: CASSESRGAWGTDTQYF. The CDR3 nucleotides read TGCGCCAGCAGTGAGTCGCGGGGGGCGTGGGGCACAGATACGCAGTATTTT. The chain joins TRBV10-1 to TRBJ2-3, with 8 bases fitting TRBD2. This CDR3 has 17 residues. Germline V lookup: CDR1 WNHNN, CDR2 SYGVQD (reference sequence). Trimming took 0 bases from V and 1 from J; bases not matched to a gene: 6.

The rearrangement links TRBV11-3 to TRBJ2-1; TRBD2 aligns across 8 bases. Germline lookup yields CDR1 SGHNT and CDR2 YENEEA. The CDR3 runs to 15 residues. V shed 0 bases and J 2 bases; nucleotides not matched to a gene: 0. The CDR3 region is CASSLDSGTYNEQFF. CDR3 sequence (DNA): TGTGCCAGCAGCTTAGATAGCGGGACCTACAATGAGCAGTTCTTC.

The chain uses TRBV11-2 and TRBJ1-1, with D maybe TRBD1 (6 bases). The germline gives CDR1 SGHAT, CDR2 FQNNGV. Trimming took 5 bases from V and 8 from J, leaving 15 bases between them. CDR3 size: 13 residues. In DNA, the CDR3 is TGTGCCAGCAGCCCATTCCAGGGGTTGGAAGCTTTCTTT. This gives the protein CASSPFQGLEAFF.

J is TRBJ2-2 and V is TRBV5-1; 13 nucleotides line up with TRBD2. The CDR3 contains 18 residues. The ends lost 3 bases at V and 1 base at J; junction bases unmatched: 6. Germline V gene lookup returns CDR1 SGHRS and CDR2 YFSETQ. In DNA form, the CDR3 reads TGCGCCAGCAGCTCGCGACTAGCGGGAGGCCTGAACACCGGGGAGCTGTTTTTT. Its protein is CASSSRLAGGLNTGELFF.

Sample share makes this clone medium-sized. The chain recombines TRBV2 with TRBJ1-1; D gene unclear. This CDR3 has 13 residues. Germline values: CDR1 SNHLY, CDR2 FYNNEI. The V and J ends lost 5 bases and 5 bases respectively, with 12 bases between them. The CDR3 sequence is CASSYLFRTEAFF. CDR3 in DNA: TGTGCCAGCAGTTACTTGTTCCGGACTGAAGCTTTCTTT.

The CDR3 DNA follows: TGTGCCAGCACAGGGGGCGTTGGAAACACCATATATTTT. Translated, it gives CASTGGVGNTIYF. The V and J genes are TRBV6-5 and TRBJ1-3, with 8 bases matching TRBD1. CDR1 and CDR2 from the germline V gene are MNHEY and SVGAGI. The V segment lost 7 bases and the J segment 3 bases; nucleotides outside the gene matches: 2. This CDR3 region has 13 residues.

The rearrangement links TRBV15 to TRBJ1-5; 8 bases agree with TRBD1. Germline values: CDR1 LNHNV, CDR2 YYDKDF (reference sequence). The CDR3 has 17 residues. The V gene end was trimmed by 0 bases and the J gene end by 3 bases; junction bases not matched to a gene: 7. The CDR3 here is CATSRDGDRGINQPQHF. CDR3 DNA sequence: TGTGCCACCAGCAGAGATGGTGACAGGGGCATCAATCAGCCCCAGCATTTT.

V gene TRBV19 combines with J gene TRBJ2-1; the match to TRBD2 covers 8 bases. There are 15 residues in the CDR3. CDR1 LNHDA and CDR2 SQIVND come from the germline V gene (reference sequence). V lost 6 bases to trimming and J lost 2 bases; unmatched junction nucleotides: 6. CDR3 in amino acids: CASRDIAGTYNEQFF. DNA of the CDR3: TGTGCCAGTAGAGACATAGCGGGAACCTACAATGAGCAGTTCTTC.

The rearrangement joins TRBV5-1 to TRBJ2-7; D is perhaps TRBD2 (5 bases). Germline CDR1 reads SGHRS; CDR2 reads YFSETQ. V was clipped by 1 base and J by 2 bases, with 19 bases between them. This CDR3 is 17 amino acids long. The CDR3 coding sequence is TGCGCCAGCAGCTTGCGGGATCCTAGCTCCTATGCCTACGAGCAGTACTTC. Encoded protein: CASSLRDPSSYAYEQYF.

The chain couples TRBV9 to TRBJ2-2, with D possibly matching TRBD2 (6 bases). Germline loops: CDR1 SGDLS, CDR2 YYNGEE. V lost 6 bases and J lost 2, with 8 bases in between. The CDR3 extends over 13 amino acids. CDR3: CASMRGNTGELFF. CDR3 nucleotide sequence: TGTGCCAGCATGCGGGGTAACACCGGGGAGCTGTTTTTT.

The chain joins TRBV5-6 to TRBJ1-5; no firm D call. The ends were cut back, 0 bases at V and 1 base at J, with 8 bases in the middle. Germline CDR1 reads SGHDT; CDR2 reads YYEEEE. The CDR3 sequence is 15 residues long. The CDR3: CASSLAGPSNQPQHF. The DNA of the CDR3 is TGTGCCAGCAGCTTGGCTGGGCCAAGCAATCAGCCCCAGCATTTT.

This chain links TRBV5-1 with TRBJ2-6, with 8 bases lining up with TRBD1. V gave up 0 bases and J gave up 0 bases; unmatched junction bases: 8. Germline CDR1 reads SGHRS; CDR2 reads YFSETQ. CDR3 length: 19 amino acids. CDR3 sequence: CASSLAGTGLLSGANVLTF. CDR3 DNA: TGCGCCAGCAGCTTGGCCGGGACAGGATTACTCTCTGGGGCCAACGTCCTGACTTTC.

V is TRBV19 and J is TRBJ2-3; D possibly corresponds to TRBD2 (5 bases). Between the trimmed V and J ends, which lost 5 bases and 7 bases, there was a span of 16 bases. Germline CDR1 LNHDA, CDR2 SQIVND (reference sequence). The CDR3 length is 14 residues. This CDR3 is CASSHPPRGNTQYF. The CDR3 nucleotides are TGTGCCAGTAGTCACCCACCCCGAGGGAATACGCAGTATTTT.

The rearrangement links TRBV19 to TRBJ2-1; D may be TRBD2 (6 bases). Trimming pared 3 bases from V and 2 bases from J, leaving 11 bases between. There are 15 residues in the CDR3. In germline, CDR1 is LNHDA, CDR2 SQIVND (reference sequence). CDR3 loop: CASSIRLETYNEQFF. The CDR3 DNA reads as TGTGCCAGTAGTATTCGACTAGAGACCTACAATGAGCAGTTCTTC.

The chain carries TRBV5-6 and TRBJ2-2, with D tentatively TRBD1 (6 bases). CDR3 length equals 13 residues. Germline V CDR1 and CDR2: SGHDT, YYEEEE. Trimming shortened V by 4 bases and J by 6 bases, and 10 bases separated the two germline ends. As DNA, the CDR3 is TGTGCCAGCAGCCCTCAGGGGCCCGGGGAGCTGTTTTTT. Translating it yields CASSPQGPGELFF. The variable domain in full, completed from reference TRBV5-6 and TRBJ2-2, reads DAGVTQSPTHLIKTRGQQVTLRCSPKSGHDTVSWYQQALGQGPQFIFQYYEEEERQRGNFPDRFSGHQFPNYSSELNVNALLLGDSALYLCASSPQGPGELFFGEGSRLTVL.

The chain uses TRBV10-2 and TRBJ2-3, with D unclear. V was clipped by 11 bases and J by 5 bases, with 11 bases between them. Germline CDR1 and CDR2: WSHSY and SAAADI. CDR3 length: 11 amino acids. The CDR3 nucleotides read TGCGCCTCCCACCACGGAGATACGCAGTATTTT. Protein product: CASHHGDTQYF.

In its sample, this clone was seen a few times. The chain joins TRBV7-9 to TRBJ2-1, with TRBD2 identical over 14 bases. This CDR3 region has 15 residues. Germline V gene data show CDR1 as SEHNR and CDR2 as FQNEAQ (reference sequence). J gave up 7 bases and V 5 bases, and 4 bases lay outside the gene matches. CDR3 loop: CASSPRLAGGNEQFF. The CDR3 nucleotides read TGTGCCAGCAGCCCTAGACTAGCGGGAGGGAATGAGCAGTTCTTC.

The CDR3 sequence: CSVTGQGGQPQHF. The CDR3 DNA follows: TGCAGCGTGACGGGACAGGGAGGTCAGCCCCAGCATTTT. This chain joins TRBV29-1 and TRBJ1-5, with 9 bases identical to TRBD1. The CDR3 has 13 amino acids. With V trimmed by 6 bases and J by 6 bases, 6 bases remained unmatched. Per the germline V gene, CDR1 is SQVTM and CDR2 is ANQGSEA.

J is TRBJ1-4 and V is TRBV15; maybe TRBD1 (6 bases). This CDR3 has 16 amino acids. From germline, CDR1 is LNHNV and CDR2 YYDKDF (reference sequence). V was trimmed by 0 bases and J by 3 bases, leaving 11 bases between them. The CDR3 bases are TGTGCCACCAGCAGAGATGGACAGAACCCTAATGAAAAACTGTTTTTT. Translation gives CATSRDGQNPNEKLFF.

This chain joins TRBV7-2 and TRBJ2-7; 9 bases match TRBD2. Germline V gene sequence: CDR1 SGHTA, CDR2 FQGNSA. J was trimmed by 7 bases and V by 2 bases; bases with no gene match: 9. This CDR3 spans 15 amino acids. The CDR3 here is CASSLRVAGVQEQYF. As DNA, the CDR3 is TGTGCCAGCAGCTTAAGAGTAGCGGGAGTACAGGAGCAGTACTTC.

CDR3 sequence (DNA): TGTGCCAGCAGCAAAAGTAACGGGACTAGCGATGAAGAGACCCAGTACTTC. This codes for CASSKSNGTSDEETQYF. The gene calls are TRBV21-1 and TRBJ2-5; the listed D gene, TRBD2, was not tested against the DNA. TRBV21-1 is a pseudogene. This CDR3 contains 17 residues.

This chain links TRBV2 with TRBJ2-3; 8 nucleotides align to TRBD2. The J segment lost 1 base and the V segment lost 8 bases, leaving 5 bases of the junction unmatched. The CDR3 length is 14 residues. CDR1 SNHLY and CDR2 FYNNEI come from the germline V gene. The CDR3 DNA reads TGTGCCAGCGGAGCGGGAGCCCGCACAGATACGCAGTATTTT. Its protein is CASGAGARTDTQYF.

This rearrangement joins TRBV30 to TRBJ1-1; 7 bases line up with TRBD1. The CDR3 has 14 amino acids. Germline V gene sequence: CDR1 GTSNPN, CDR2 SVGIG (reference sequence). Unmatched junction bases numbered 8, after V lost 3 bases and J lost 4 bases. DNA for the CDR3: TGTGCCTGGAGGCCCACAGGGGATCGCACTGAAGCTTTCTTT. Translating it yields CAWRPTGDRTEAFF. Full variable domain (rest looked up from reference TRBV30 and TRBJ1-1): SQTIHQWPATLVQPVGSPLSLECTVEGTSNPNLYWYRQAAGRGLQLLFYSVGIGQISSEVPQNLSASRPQDRQFILSSKKLLLSDSGFYLCAWRPTGDRTEAFFGQGTRLTVV.

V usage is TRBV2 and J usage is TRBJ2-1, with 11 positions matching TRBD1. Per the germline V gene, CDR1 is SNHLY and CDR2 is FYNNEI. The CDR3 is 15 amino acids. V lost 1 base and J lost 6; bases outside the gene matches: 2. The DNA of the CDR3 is TGTGCCAGCAGTGAAGAGGGGACAGGGGGCAATGAGCAGTTCTTC. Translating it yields CASSEEGTGGNEQFF. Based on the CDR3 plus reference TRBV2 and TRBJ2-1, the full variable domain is EPEVTQTPSHQVTQMGQEVILRCVPISNHLYFYWYRQILGQKVEFLVSFYNNEISEKSEIFDDQFSVERPDGSNFTLKIRSTKLEDSAMYFCASSEEGTGGNEQFFGPGTRLTVL.

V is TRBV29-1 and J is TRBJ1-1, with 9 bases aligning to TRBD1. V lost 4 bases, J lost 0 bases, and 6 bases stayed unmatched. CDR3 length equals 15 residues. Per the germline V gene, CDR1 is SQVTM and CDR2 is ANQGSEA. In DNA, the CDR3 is TGCAGCGTTGGGTTACAGGGGGCTTTGAACACTGAAGCTTTCTTT. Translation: CSVGLQGALNTEAFF.

CDR3 loop: CAISGLAGVIGTGELFF. CDR3 DNA sequence: TGTGCCATCAGCGGACTAGCGGGAGTGATAGGCACCGGGGAGCTGTTTTTT. The chain uses TRBV10-3 and TRBJ2-2; 13 nucleotides match TRBD2. Germline assignment: CDR1 ENHRY and CDR2 SYGVKD. The CDR3 loop spans 17 amino acids. V trimming: 6 bases; J trimming: 4 bases; junction bases outside the gene matches: 8.

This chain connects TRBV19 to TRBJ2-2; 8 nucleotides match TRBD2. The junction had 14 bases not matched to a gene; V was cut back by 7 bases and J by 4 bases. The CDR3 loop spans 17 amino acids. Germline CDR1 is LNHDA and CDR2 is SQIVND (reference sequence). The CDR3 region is CASKQTASGRGTGELFF. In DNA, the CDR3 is TGTGCCAGTAAACAAACGGCTAGCGGGCGTGGCACCGGGGAGCTGTTTTTT. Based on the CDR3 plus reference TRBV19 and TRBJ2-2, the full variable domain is DGGITQSPKYLFRKEGQNVTLSCEQNLNHDAMYWYRQDPGQGLRLIYYSQIVNDFQKGDIAEGYSVSREKKESFPLTVTSAQKNPTAFYLCASKQTASGRGTGELFFGEGSRLTVL.

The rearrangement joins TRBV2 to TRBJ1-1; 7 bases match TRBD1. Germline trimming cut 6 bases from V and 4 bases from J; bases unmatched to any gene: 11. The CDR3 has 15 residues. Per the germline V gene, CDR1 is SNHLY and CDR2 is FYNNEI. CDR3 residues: CASSPDRARGTEAFF. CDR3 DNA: TGTGCCAGCAGCCCCGACAGGGCCCGAGGCACTGAAGCTTTCTTT.

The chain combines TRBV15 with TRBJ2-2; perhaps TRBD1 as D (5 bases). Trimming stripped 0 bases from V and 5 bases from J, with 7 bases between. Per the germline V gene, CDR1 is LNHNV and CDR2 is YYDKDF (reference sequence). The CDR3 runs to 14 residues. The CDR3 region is CATSRDRVTGELFF. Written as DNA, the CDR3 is TGTGCCACCAGCAGAGACAGGGTGACCGGGGAGCTGTTTTTT.